Listed below are T cell receptor beta chains from one sample, sequenced in a study of regulatory T cells in long-lasting Graves disease. Each CDR3 protein gets one entry after TCRdb re-called the multiplex PCR reads with MiXCR. This table holds fewer than 350,000 distinct CDR3 sequences, about a sixth found once. The sample in question was peripheral blood mononuclear cells (PBMCs), obtained at new diagnosis, from a patient treated with antithyroid drugs. The receptors shown here come from a female donor with Graves disease. The CDR3 runs from the conserved cysteine through the conserved F or W.

V gene	J gene	CDR3 protein
TRBV27	TRBJ1-5	CASSFPHKRRGNQPQHF
TRBV6-1	TRBJ2-7	CASSEVSSSYEQYF
TRBV7-9	TRBJ2-3	CASSPPVGTDTQYF
TRBV6-1	TRBJ2-2	CASSEAPSGRPNTGELFF
TRBV7-2	TRBJ2-3	CASRPSGNTQYF
TRBV6-1	TRBJ1-2	CASSAGLSNYGYTF
TRBV28	TRBJ2-2	CASSFGDRITGELFF
TRBV19	TRBJ1-2	CASSVGASGYTF
TRBV11-2	TRBJ2-7	CASSVRTGYSYEQYF
TRBV28	TRBJ2-2	CASSLGGRELFF
TRBV11-2	TRBJ2-5	CASSFGGGETQYF
TRBV20-1	TRBJ1-3	CSALPAIGNTIYF
TRBV7-6	TRBJ2-1	CASSLGATGTVFF
TRBV6-1	TRBJ2-3	CASSHPGDTDTQYF
TRBV27	TRBJ1-4	CASSPRSSTNEKLFF
TRBV12-3/TRBV12-4	TRBJ2-1	CASSSGLAGGPYNEQFF
TRBV27	TRBJ2-3	CASSYRTVTDTQYF
TRBV6-1	TRBJ2-5	CASSGTTSMETQYF
TRBV30	TRBJ2-3	CAWSTGTSGRGDTQYF
TRBV19	TRBJ2-2	CASSGRAHTGELFF
TRBV11-3	TRBJ2-5	CASSWVRQETQYF
TRBV20-1	TRBJ1-4	CSARLGEKLFF
TRBV20-1	TRBJ2-3	CSARGPGVSTDTQYF
TRBV20-1	TRBJ2-1	CSARDPLSGRQFF
TRBV5-1	TRBJ2-6	CASGDSGSGANVLTF
TRBV6-1	TRBJ1-1	CASSWVGGKGTEAFF
TRBV11-3	TRBJ2-1	CASSSTSGLAGYNEQFF
TRBV27	TRBJ2-2	CASSLLRNTGELFF
TRBV2	TRBJ1-2	CASSEFDRGQAYGYTF